This TCR beta chain comes out of a study of blood T cell repertoires in COVID-19. The wider study: The United States, Italy and Spain were the sources of the acute and convalescent COVID-19 samples. From T cells, B-cell-depleted T cells, or PBMCs came the material, which was cDNA or gDNA.

In Seattle, patients joined the study during active infection and were tracked longitudinally. In the original processing: Quantification of nucleated cells was approximated via reference gene primer amplification. Only in-frame clones appear in the TCRdb table, and some are missing; sequencing was by immunoSEQ multiplex PCR. That table gives V, J and clone size, and the DNA gave D and trimming. The profile shows approximately 50,000 clones, over 75% of them singletons. The CDR3 runs to 15 residues. The germline gives CDR1 SGDLS, CDR2 YYNGEE. The V gene end was trimmed by 0 bases and the J gene end by 2 bases; junction bases not matched to a gene: 1.

The receptor's source is a woman aged 80 or over with COVID-19, enrolled during active disease. The rearrangement joins TRBV9 to TRBJ2-2; TRBD1 aligns across 7 bases. Sample: peripheral blood. The DNA of the CDR3 is TGTGCCAGCAGCGTAGGGGACAGCAACACCGGGGAGCTGTTTTTT. It specifies CASSVGDSNTGELFF. The full variable domain, rest sourced from reference TRBV9 and TRBJ2-2, is DSGVTQTPKHLITATGQRVTLRCSPRSGDLSVYWYQQSLDQGLQFLIQYYNGEERAKGNILERFSAQQFPDLHSELNLSSLELGDSALYFCASSVGDSNTGELFFGEGSRLTVL.